The following is a T cell receptor beta chain sequence with its context. The antigen is not known. This sample stems from a study of immune evolution from preneoplasia to lung adenocarcinoma. General observations from the study: Normal lung had highest clonality; later lesions appeared denser, more diverse.

Measured with immunoSEQ multiplex PCR; TCRdb has only the in-frame clones, and not every one. Among about 14,000 clones listed, roughly 80% were seen once. Patients had resection in Japan or China between the mid-2010s and the late 2010s. This receptor was obtained from a person aged 70 to 85 with lung adenocarcinoma. Sequences were obtained from FFPE minimally invasive lung adenocarcinoma tissue.

This CDR3 is CASSLGLNNEQFF. DNA of the CDR3: TGTGCCAGCAGCTTAGGATTAAACAATGAGCAGTTCTTC. This sequence joins TRBV11-2 and TRBJ2-1; no clear D gene. The CDR3 is 13 residues long. Germline V gene sequence: CDR1 SGHAT, CDR2 FQNNGV. With 1 base removed from V and 5 bases from J, the gap between germline ends came to 6 bases.